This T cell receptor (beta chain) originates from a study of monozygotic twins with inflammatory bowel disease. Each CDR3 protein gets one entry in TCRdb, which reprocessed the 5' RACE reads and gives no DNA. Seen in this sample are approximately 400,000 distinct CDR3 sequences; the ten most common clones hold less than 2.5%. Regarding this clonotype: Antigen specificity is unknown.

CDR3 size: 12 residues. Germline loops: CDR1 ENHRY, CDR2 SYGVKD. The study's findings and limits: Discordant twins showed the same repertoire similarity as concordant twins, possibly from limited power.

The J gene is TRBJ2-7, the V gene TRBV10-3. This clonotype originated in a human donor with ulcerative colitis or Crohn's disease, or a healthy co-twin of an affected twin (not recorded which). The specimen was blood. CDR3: CAISTSSYEQYF.